These 14 T cell receptor beta chains originate from one sample sequenced in a study of STAT5B mutations in CD4+ large granular lymphocyte leukemia. Assay used: immunoSEQ multiplex PCR; TCRdb lists only in-frame clones, some missing. The data contain some 38,000 clones, approximately 85% of them seen just once; the ten biggest clones take up roughly 1.3%. The specimen was CD4+ T cells from blood buffy coats. The receptors originated from a human donor in good health.

V usage is TRBV30 and J usage is TRBJ1-3; D possibly corresponds to TRBD1 (5 bases). V was pared by 0 bases and J by 8 bases, with 14 bases between. Germline loops: CDR1 GTSNPN, CDR2 SVGIG (reference sequence). This CDR3 contains 14 residues. The CDR3 nucleotides read TGTGCCTGGAGTGTACTGAGGGGCGGGCACACCATATATTTT. It translates to CAWSVLRGGHTIYF. Together with reference TRBV30 and TRBJ1-3, the CDR3 gives the full variable domain: SQTIHQWPATLVQPVGSPLSLECTVEGTSNPNLYWYRQAAGRGLQLLFYSVGIGQISSEVPQNLSASRPQDRQFILSSKKLLLSDSGFYLCAWSVLRGGHTIYFGEGSWLTVV.

This chain uses TRBV20-1 with TRBJ2-7; 8 bases align to TRBD2. This CDR3 region has 11 residues. Germline V gene lookup returns CDR1 DFQATT and CDR2 SNEGSKA (reference sequence). J gave up 7 bases and V 5 bases, and 4 bases lay outside the gene matches. CDR3 amino acids: CSARRLAEQYF. The CDR3 region has the DNA TGCAGTGCTCGAAGACTAGCGGAGCAGTACTTC.

The chain joins TRBV2 to TRBJ2-7; the match to TRBD2 covers 8 bases. This CDR3 has 16 residues. The trim removed 6 bases at V and 1 base at J, leaving 11 bases unmatched. The germline V gene has CDR1 SNHLY and CDR2 FYNNEI. CDR3 amino acids: CASSPGPAGGSYEQYF. CDR3 nucleotides: TGTGCCAGCAGCCCAGGACCGGCGGGAGGATCCTACGAGCAGTACTTC. Complete variable domain (other parts from reference TRBV2 and TRBJ2-7): EPEVTQTPSHQVTQMGQEVILRCVPISNHLYFYWYRQILGQKVEFLVSFYNNEISEKSEIFDDQFSVERPDGSNFTLKIRSTKLEDSAMYFCASSPGPAGGSYEQYFGPGTRLTVT.

The rearrangement uses TRBV6-1 and TRBJ1-2; D gene unclear. Trimming removed 0 bases at V and 5 bases at J, with 10 bases between. This CDR3 is 14 amino acids long. CDR1 is MNHNS, CDR2 SASEGT, per germline. The CDR3 sequence is CASSEAGEGYGYTF. CDR3 in DNA: TGTGCCAGCAGTGAAGCGGGCGAGGGATATGGCTACACCTTC.

J is TRBJ1-4 and V is TRBV28; D gene uncertain. The ends were cut back, 6 bases at V and 6 bases at J, with 14 bases in the middle. Germline loops: CDR1 MDHEN, CDR2 SYDVKM. This CDR3 is built from 14 residues. The CDR3 coding sequence is TGTGCCAGCAGCCCGCACGGGAGACATGAAAAACTGTTTTTT. It specifies CASSPHGRHEKLFF.

The chain carries TRBV11-3 and TRBJ2-1; no firm D call. The V gene's germline CDR1 is SGHNT and CDR2 YENEEA. The CDR3 has 14 amino acids. V was cut by 5 bases and J by 8 bases, with 16 bases left in between. The CDR3 coding sequence is TGTGCCAGCAGCCGGTCGGACGGTTGGGATGAGCAGTTCTTC. It codes for CASSRSDGWDEQFF.

The table lists this clone with a count of one. The CDR3: CASSLGRGARYNEQFF. The CDR3 coding sequence is TGTGCCAGCAGCTTAGGCAGGGGTGCAAGATACAATGAGCAGTTCTTC. The chain joins TRBV7-3 to TRBJ2-1; D might be TRBD1 (6 bases). V shed 2 bases and J shed 4 bases, with 15 bases lying between them. The CDR3 loop spans 16 amino acids. From germline, CDR1 is SGHTA and CDR2 FQGTGA.

The chain employs TRBV7-2 and TRBJ1-1; weak D call: TRBD1 (5 bases). Per germline, CDR1 SGHTA and CDR2 FQGNSA. The CDR3 is 11 amino acids. Trimming took off 8 bases at V and 6 bases at J, with 10 bases between the two ends. The CDR3 sequence: CASGRVSEAFF. The DNA for the CDR3 is TGTGCCAGCGGCAGGGTCTCTGAAGCTTTCTTT.

The rearrangement uses TRBV9 and TRBJ1-6; D possibly corresponds to TRBD1 (6 bases). Trimming left V 0 bases short and J 7 bases short, with 11 bases between. The CDR3 runs to 15 residues. Germline-derived CDR1 and CDR2 are SGDLS and YYNGEE. This CDR3 reads CASSVGGAWNSPLHF. The CDR3 nucleotides read TGTGCCAGCAGCGTAGGGGGGGCTTGGAATTCACCCCTCCACTTT.

The genes are TRBV7-2 and TRBJ1-2; 7 bases agree with TRBD1. The CDR3 covers 15 residues. Germline CDR1 is SGHTA and CDR2 is FQGNSA. The V gene end was trimmed by 5 bases and the J gene end by 2 bases; junction bases not matched to a gene: 8. The CDR3 loop reads CASSTTGEVNYGYTF. Here the CDR3 DNA reads TGTGCCAGCAGCACCACAGGGGAAGTAAACTATGGCTACACCTTC. The full variable domain, rest sourced from reference TRBV7-2 and TRBJ1-2, is GAGVSQSPSNKVTEKGKDVELRCDPISGHTALYWYRQSLGQGLEFLIYFQGNSAPDKSGLPSDRFSAERTGGSVSTLTIQRTQQEDSAVYLCASSTTGEVNYGYTFGSGTRLTVV.

The chain is built from TRBV5-1 and TRBJ1-6; D is ambiguous. This CDR3 has 14 amino acids. V was shortened by 4 bases and J by 3 bases, with 8 bases between the two germline ends. CDR1 is SGHRS and CDR2 is YFSETQ in the germline V gene. Here the CDR3 DNA reads TGCGCCAGCAGCGTCGATGTCTATAATTCACCCCTCCACTTT. It codes for CASSVDVYNSPLHF. Based on the CDR3 plus reference TRBV5-1 and TRBJ1-6, the full variable domain is KAGVTQTPRYLIKTRGQQVTLSCSPISGHRSVSWYQQTPGQGLQFLFEYFSETQRNKGNFPGRFSGRQFSNSRSEMNVSTLELGDSALYLCASSVDVYNSPLHFGNGTRLTVT.

The J gene is TRBJ2-1, the V gene TRBV5-1; 10 bases map to TRBD1. The CDR3 has 15 amino acids. V shed 0 bases and J 6 bases; nucleotides not matched to a gene: 3. CDR1 is SGHRS, CDR2 YFSETQ, per germline. The CDR3 loop reads CASSLGGQGTNEQFF. The DNA for the CDR3 is TGCGCCAGCAGCTTGGGGGGACAGGGGACCAATGAGCAGTTCTTC.

The rearrangement uses TRBV5-1 and TRBJ2-3; 16 nucleotides match TRBD2. Germline CDR1 reads SGHRS; CDR2 reads YFSETQ. This CDR3 region has 14 residues. J lost 9 bases, V lost 7 bases, and 5 bases had no gene match. CDR3 in amino acids: CASAPGLAGGTQYF. The CDR3 bases are TGCGCCAGCGCCCCGGGACTAGCGGGGGGGACGCAGTATTTT.

The chain links TRBV6-4 to TRBJ2-1; a weak D match, TRBD1 (6 bases). Trimming removed 2 bases from V and 7 bases from J, with 9 bases in between. Per the germline V gene, CDR1 is MRHNA and CDR2 is SNTAGT. CDR3 length: 13 amino acids. The CDR3 loop reads CASSDQGGNEQFF. Here the CDR3 DNA reads TGTGCCAGCAGTGACCAAGGGGGTAATGAGCAGTTCTTC.